Presented here are 32 T cell receptor beta chains from one specimen sequenced in a study of T-cell memory formation after mild COVID-19. Using its own MiXCR run on the 5' RACE reads, TCRdb lists one record per CDR3 protein. Here the sample spans hundreds of thousands of distinct CDR3 sequences, 15% to 20% being singletons. The sequenced sample was PBMCs or a T cell subset sorted from them (not recorded which). These receptors all come from an adult woman who had mild COVID-19 (a few samples of this study predate the infection). Cell type and time point are not known.

This clonotype was detected a few times. The chain has TRBV12-3 or TRBV12-4 and TRBJ2-3, with 10 bases fitting TRBD2. The CDR3 is 14 amino acids. After removal of 6 bases from V and 6 bases from J, the junction contained 6 bases not matched to a gene. The CDR3 loop is CASRKGLASDTQYF. CDR3 bases: TGTGCCAGCAGAAAGGGACTAGCGTCGGATACGCAGTATTTT.

This clonotype showed up many times. The CDR3 reads CASSSRTGGNTEAFF. The CDR3 coding sequence is TGTGCCAGCAGCTCTCGGACAGGGGGGAACACTGAAGCTTTCTTT. V gene TRBV7-2 combines with J gene TRBJ1-1; 10 positions agree with TRBD1. The germline CDR1 and CDR2 sequences are SGHTA and FQGNSA. The CDR3 runs to 15 residues. With V trimmed by 4 bases and J by 1 base, 3 bases remained unmatched.

This chain joins TRBV20-1 and TRBJ2-7; D is undetermined. V gave up 0 bases and J gave up 2 bases, with 14 bases separating them. Germline V lookup: CDR1 DFQATT, CDR2 SNEGSKA (reference sequence). CDR3 length: 15 residues. The DNA of the CDR3 is TGCAGTGCTAGAGACCAGACGGAGAGTGCCTACGAGCAGTACTTC. It yields the protein CSARDQTESAYEQYF.

This chain uses TRBV7-6 with TRBJ1-1; 9 nucleotides agree with TRBD1. Germline V gene lookup returns CDR1 SGHVS and CDR2 FNYEAQ. The CDR3 contains 16 residues. V lost 3 bases to trimming and J lost 2 bases; unmatched junction nucleotides: 7. CDR3 sequence: CASSFQQGADNTEAFF. The CDR3 nucleotides read TGTGCCAGCAGCTTCCAACAGGGGGCTGATAACACTGAAGCTTTCTTT.

The chain links TRBV18 to TRBJ1-1; D unclear. V was trimmed by 3 bases and J by 1 base, leaving 18 bases between them. The CDR3 has 17 residues. Germline CDR1 KGHSH, CDR2 LQKENI. The CDR3 region has the DNA TGTGCCAGCTCACCCTCACATCCAAGGGAGAAGAACACTGAAGCTTTCTTT. It specifies CASSPSHPREKNTEAFF.

The CDR3 sequence: CASSSPGQHYNYGYTF. CDR3 nucleotides: TGTGCCAGCAGTAGCCCGGGACAGCATTATAACTATGGCTACACCTTC. The chain employs TRBV6-5 and TRBJ1-2; 7 nucleotides line up with TRBD1. Per the germline V gene, CDR1 is MNHEY and CDR2 is SVGAGI. This CDR3 has 16 residues. Trimming took 5 bases from V and 1 from J; bases not matched to a gene: 10.

J is TRBJ1-2 and V is TRBV2; D uncertain. V dropped 8 bases and J dropped 5 bases, with 9 bases sitting between them. The CDR3 runs 11 residues. Germline V gene data show CDR1 as SNHLY and CDR2 as FYNNEI. The CDR3 loop reads CASGVVYGYTF. CDR3 in DNA: TGTGCCAGCGGAGTAGTTTATGGCTACACCTTC.

This clonotype showed up many times. The V call is TRBV20-1, the J call TRBJ2-1; 14 positions agree with TRBD2. Germline V gives CDR1 DFQATT, CDR2 SNEGSKA (reference sequence). The V and J ends lost 6 bases and 7 bases, in that order; junction bases with no gene match: 11. This CDR3 contains 16 residues. The CDR3 region has the DNA TGCAGTGCACTCGGGGGACTAGCGGGAGTTTCAAATGAGCAGTTCTTC. It specifies CSALGGLAGVSNEQFF.

This clonotype appeared a few times. CDR3 loop: CATSDRVSYNEQFF. The CDR3, as DNA: TGTGCCACCAGTGACAGGGTCTCCTACAATGAGCAGTTCTTC. The chain links TRBV24-1 to TRBJ2-1; maybe TRBD1 (5 bases). The CDR3 runs 14 residues. V lost 4 bases and J 0 bases, leaving 6 bases between the germline ends. Germline V gives CDR1 KGHDR, CDR2 SFDVKD.

This clonotype was counted many times. The chain is built from TRBV7-9 and TRBJ2-1; D remains unclear. This CDR3 spans 15 amino acids. From germline, CDR1 is SEHNR and CDR2 FQNEAQ (reference sequence). Trimming stripped 0 bases from V and 0 bases from J, with 6 bases between. CDR3 region: CASSLADLSYNEQFF. The CDR3 DNA follows: TGTGCCAGCAGCTTAGCCGATCTCTCCTACAATGAGCAGTTCTTC. The complete variable domain, with remaining parts taken from reference TRBV7-9 and TRBJ2-1, reads DTGVSQNPRHKITKRGQNVTFRCDPISEHNRLYWYRQTLGQGPEFLTYFQNEAQLEKSRLLSDRFSAERPKGSFSTLEIQRTEQGDSAMYLCASSLADLSYNEQFFGPGTRLTVL.

The genes are TRBV7-9 and TRBJ1-2; D is unclear. This CDR3 has 14 amino acids. Germline V gene data show CDR1 as SEHNR and CDR2 as FQNEAQ (reference sequence). V dropped 5 bases and J dropped 6 bases, with 16 bases sitting between them. The CDR3 nucleotides are TGTGCCAGCAGCCTCGGACTTATTTGGGATGGCTACACCTTC. This gives the protein CASSLGLIWDGYTF.

V and J are TRBV2 and TRBJ2-7; the match to TRBD2 covers 7 bases. This CDR3 has 14 amino acids. V lost 6 bases to trimming and J lost 4 bases; unmatched junction nucleotides: 9. Per germline, CDR1 SNHLY and CDR2 FYNNEI. The CDR3 here is CASSLPSGGYEQYF. CDR3 sequence (DNA): TGTGCCAGCAGCCTGCCTAGCGGAGGATACGAGCAGTACTTC.

The chain joins TRBV5-1 to TRBJ2-1, with 10 bases identical to TRBD2. The CDR3 contains 20 residues. The trim removed 0 bases at V and 7 bases at J, leaving 19 bases unmatched. In germline, CDR1 is SGHRS, CDR2 YFSETQ. CDR3 nucleotides: TGCGCCAGCAGCTTGGGACCGGGTAGGGCGAGCGGGGGGGCGGAGAATGAGCAGTTCTTC. Translated, it gives CASSLGPGRASGGAENEQFF.

This clonotype has only a few counts. The rearrangement uses TRBV20-1 and TRBJ2-1, with 12 bases that match TRBD2. The CDR3 extends over 17 amino acids. Germline CDR1 DFQATT, CDR2 SNEGSKA (reference sequence). J was trimmed by 3 bases and V by 3 bases; bases with no gene match: 9. This CDR3 reads CSASDPSGRDNYNEQFF. The CDR3 DNA sequence: TGCAGTGCTAGTGACCCTAGCGGGAGGGACAACTACAATGAGCAGTTCTTC.

With regard to this clonotype: At one end, the junction sequence differs from germline, possibly due to a read error. The CDR3 sequence: CASNLLHRPTGAFF. The CDR3 DNA follows: TGTGCCAGCAATCTACTGCACCGTCCCACTGGAGCTTTCTTT. This rearrangement joins TRBV12-3 or TRBV12-4 to TRBJ1-1; D is undetermined. The CDR3 is made up of 14 amino acids.

This clonotype came up a few times. The chain carries TRBV12-3 or TRBV12-4 and TRBJ1-1; no firm D call. This CDR3 spans 13 amino acids. The V end lost 7 bases, the J end lost 5 bases, and 14 bases lay between the germline ends. The CDR3 nucleotides are TGTGCCAGCACGGACTTTGAGGGAACTGAAGCTTTCTTT. This gives the protein CASTDFEGTEAFF.

The gene calls are TRBV30 and TRBJ2-5; D not certain. Per the germline V gene, CDR1 is GTSNPN and CDR2 is SVGIG (reference sequence). Trimming took off 2 bases at V and 2 bases at J, with 21 bases between the two ends. The CDR3 extends over 17 amino acids. CDR3 nucleotide sequence: TGTGCCTGGAGTCTGTCAGGTCTTGTGGGGTCACAAGAGACCCAGTACTTC. Its translation is CAWSLSGLVGSQETQYF.

The rearrangement links TRBV20-1 to TRBJ1-2, with 7 bases aligning to TRBD1. Germline CDR1 reads DFQATT; CDR2 reads SNEGSKA (reference sequence). V lost 2 bases, J lost 3 bases, and 12 bases stayed unmatched. This CDR3 region has 16 residues. Here the CDR3 DNA reads TGCAGTGCTAGAAGGTGGGGGACAGATTTCTACTATGGCTACACCTTC. Translating gives CSARRWGTDFYYGYTF.

This clonotype was counted only a few times. This rearrangement joins TRBV7-8 to TRBJ2-3; D might be TRBD1 (6 bases). V lost 2 bases, J lost 4 bases, and 13 bases lay in between. Germline V gives CDR1 SGHVS, CDR2 FQNEAQ. The CDR3 consists of 15 residues. CDR3 bases: TGTGCCAGCAGCTTACACCCCAGGGGTGCAGATACGCAGTATTTT. This sequence encodes CASSLHPRGADTQYF.

This clonotype was recorded a few times. The V and J genes are TRBV4-1 and TRBJ2-2; 7 nucleotides line up with TRBD1. The germline V gene encodes CDR1 MGHRA and CDR2 YSYEKL. The CDR3 has 17 amino acids. V lost 0 bases, J lost 3 bases, and 7 bases stayed unmatched. Here the CDR3 reads CASSQDFDRVDTGELFF. DNA for the CDR3: TGCGCCAGCAGCCAAGATTTTGACAGGGTCGACACCGGGGAGCTGTTTTTT.

The chain joins TRBV27 to TRBJ1-1, with D unclear. The germline V gene has CDR1 MNHEY and CDR2 SMNVEV (reference sequence). The CDR3 has 13 amino acids. V lost 3 bases and J 6 bases, leaving 11 bases between the germline ends. CDR3 region: CASSFDLAAEAFF. The DNA for the CDR3 is TGTGCCAGCAGTTTTGATTTGGCGGCTGAAGCTTTCTTT.

This clonotype occurred a few times. The CDR3 DNA reads as TGTGCCAGCGGCTCCGGGGGGGAGGGCCGCCGGATGGAGTACTTC. Amino acid sequence: CASGSGGEGRRMEYF. The chain links TRBV7-8 to TRBJ2-7; 8 bases match TRBD2. CDR1 and CDR2 (germline): SGHVS, FQNEAQ. Trimming took 8 bases from V and 11 from J; bases not matched to a gene: 20. The CDR3 totals 15 residues. The variable domain in full, with the rest retrieved from reference TRBV7-8 and TRBJ2-7, is GAGVSQSPRYKVAKRGQDVALRCDPISGHVSLFWYQQALGQGPEFLTYFQNEAQLDKSGLPSDRFFAERPEGSVSTLKIQRTQQEDSAVYLCASGSGGEGRRMEYFGPGTRLTVT.

This clonotype was observed a handful of times. The chain carries TRBV7-9 and TRBJ2-7; 10 bases fit TRBD1. The germline gives CDR1 SEHNR, CDR2 FQNEAQ (reference sequence). The CDR3 sequence is 17 residues long. The ends lost 5 bases at V and 6 bases at J; junction bases unmatched: 16. The CDR3, as DNA: TGTGCCAGCAGCCCCCACGGCGGGGGGACAGGGGAGGGCGAGCAGTACTTC. Protein product: CASSPHGGGTGEGEQYF.

This clonotype was observed a few times. The gene calls are TRBV20-1 and TRBJ2-3; 7 bases are a match to TRBD2. The length of the CDR3 is 16 residues. Germline V gene lookup returns CDR1 DFQATT and CDR2 SNEGSKA (reference sequence). J lost 4 bases, V lost 5 bases, and 15 bases had no gene match. The CDR3 nucleotides read TGCAGTGCTTCCCCTTGGGGGAGGGCCCCCGCAGATACGCAGTATTTT. It translates to CSASPWGRAPADTQYF.

This clonotype was recorded many times. The V gene is TRBV20-1, the J gene TRBJ1-2; no reliable D call. V lost 1 base and J 4 bases, leaving 16 bases between the germline ends. Germline loops: CDR1 DFQATT, CDR2 SNEGSKA (reference sequence). The CDR3 loop spans 15 amino acids. CDR3 bases: TGCAGTGCTAGAGTTGAGAGCAGCCAACCCTATGGCTACACCTTC. Protein: CSARVESSQPYGYTF.

This clonotype appeared a single time. CDR3: CASRGIAEGPVEQFF. In DNA form, the CDR3 reads TGCGCCAGTAGGGGCATAGCGGAAGGGCCCGTTGAGCAGTTCTTC. The rearrangement joins TRBV5-1 to TRBJ2-1; a possible D gene is TRBD2 (6 bases). Germline-derived CDR1 and CDR2 are SGHRS and YFSETQ. Trimming removed 8 bases at V and 9 bases at J, with 24 bases between. This CDR3 spans 15 amino acids.

The DNA for the CDR3 is TGCGCCAGCAGCCAAGAGTGGGTCCCCGGGACATCGGACACTGAAGCTTTCTTT. Amino acid sequence: CASSQEWVPGTSDTEAFF. The V gene is TRBV4-1, the J gene TRBJ1-1; D perhaps matches TRBD1 (6 bases). V dropped 0 bases and J dropped 3 bases, with 20 bases sitting between them. This CDR3 is built from 18 residues. Germline loops: CDR1 MGHRA, CDR2 YSYEKL.

The rearrangement joins TRBV12-3 or TRBV12-4 to TRBJ2-7, with D possibly matching TRBD2 (5 bases). This CDR3 has 14 amino acids. V was shortened by 4 bases and J by 9 bases, with 19 bases between the two germline ends. The CDR3 reads CASSSLAEPGGQYF. The CDR3 DNA reads TGTGCCAGCAGTTCTCTAGCTGAACCAGGAGGGCAGTACTTC.

In this sample, this clonotype turned up many times. V is TRBV7-9 and J is TRBJ2-5, with no clear D. The CDR3 is 13 amino acids. Trimming cost V 8 bases and J 0 bases, with 10 bases left between them. Germline lookup yields CDR1 SEHNR and CDR2 FQNEAQ (reference sequence). The CDR3 DNA is TGTGCCAGCGGCATTCGGAACCAAGAGACCCAGTACTTC. Translated, it gives CASGIRNQETQYF.

The V and J genes are TRBV7-6 and TRBJ2-2, with 7 bases matching TRBD2. V trimming: 8 bases; J trimming: 1 base; junction bases outside the gene matches: 7. This CDR3 is built from 15 residues. CDR1 is SGHVS and CDR2 is FNYEAQ in the germline V gene. The CDR3 region has the DNA TGTGCCAGCCAGCTAGCGGAGGGGAACACCGGGGAGCTGTTTTTT. Amino acid sequence: CASQLAEGNTGELFF.

This clonotype was found many times. The chain employs TRBV7-9 and TRBJ2-5; 7 nucleotides agree with TRBD1. Unmatched junction bases numbered 3, after V lost 3 bases and J lost 5 bases. This CDR3 region has 13 residues. In germline, CDR1 is SEHNR, CDR2 FQNEAQ (reference sequence). Written as DNA, the CDR3 is TGTGCCAGCAGCTTCACAGGGGTGGAGACCCAGTACTTC. Protein sequence: CASSFTGVETQYF.

This clonotype was counted a few times. The J gene is TRBJ1-1, the V gene TRBV5-5; D is possibly TRBD1 (6 bases). There are 15 residues in the CDR3. V was cut by 4 bases and J by 7 bases, with 20 bases left in between. Germline V CDR1 and CDR2: SGHKS, YYEKEE (reference sequence). The DNA of the CDR3 is TGTGCCAGCAGCCGGGGCTATACAGGGCGGAGTGAAGCTTTCTTT. Translation: CASSRGYTGRSEAFF.